The next 25 T cell receptor beta chains were all read from a single sample in a study of post-analysis software for immune sequencing data. Study-level findings and limits: Five or six TRBV segments appeared more often in patients than in controls, and TRBV5-6, TRBV5-1 and TRBV20-1 were among these.

No antigen has been identified for these receptors. Tagging with unique molecular identifiers was a feature of the TCR beta cDNA libraries. TCRdb re-analysed the PCR reads in MiXCR, keeping a single row per CDR3 protein. The sample consists of roughly 540,000 distinct CDR3 sequences, 34% of them appearing once. Material: blood. These receptors all stem from a girl between 2 and 17 years old with multiple sclerosis.

The rearrangement joins TRBV5-1 to TRBJ2-5; maybe TRBD1 (5 bases). This CDR3 spans 16 amino acids. The germline CDR1 and CDR2 sequences are SGHRS and YFSETQ. The V gene lost 1 base and the J gene lost 2 bases, with 15 bases spanning the gap. The CDR3 DNA is TGCGCCAGCAGCTTGTTCCCGCGCAGGGTACAAGAGACCCAGTACTTC. Its translation is CASSLFPRRVQETQYF.

The chain links TRBV7-6 to TRBJ2-1; 7 nucleotides line up with TRBD2. V was pared by 1 base and J by 3 bases, with 9 bases of the junction left unmatched. Germline loops: CDR1 SGHVS, CDR2 FNYEAQ. The CDR3 spans 17 residues. CDR3 loop: CASSLGRRGKRYNEQFF. DNA for the CDR3: TGTGCCAGCAGCTTAGGCCGGCGGGGGAAACGCTACAATGAGCAGTTCTTC.

This clonotype showed up just once. The chain combines TRBV6-6 with TRBJ2-1; TRBD1 aligns across 9 bases. The V segment lost 6 bases and the J segment 4 bases; nucleotides outside the gene matches: 10. Germline V gene data show CDR1 as MNHNY and CDR2 as SVGAGI (reference sequence). The CDR3 length is 16 residues. CDR3 region: CASRQNTGQGYNEQFF. CDR3 DNA sequence: TGTGCCAGCAGGCAGAACACGGGACAGGGTTACAATGAGCAGTTCTTC.

This clonotype was observed once. The chain employs TRBV4-2 and TRBJ2-3; 11 bases line up with TRBD2. V shed 4 bases, J shed 7 bases, and the junction held 13 bases outside the gene matches. The CDR3 contains 17 residues. The germline gives CDR1 LGHNA, CDR2 YNFKEQ. The CDR3 DNA is TGTGCCAGCAGCCCGGGACTAGCGGCGGTGGGGGAAAATACGCAGTATTTT. It specifies CASSPGLAAVGENTQYF.

This chain joins TRBV28 and TRBJ1-4; D is undetermined. The germline gives CDR1 MDHEN, CDR2 SYDVKM. Trimming cost V 3 bases and J 8 bases, with 13 bases left between them. The CDR3 covers 14 residues. CDR3 bases: TGTGCCAGCAGTTTCCCACGGGGAGGGGAAAAACTGTTTTTT. It translates to CASSFPRGGEKLFF.

As regards this clonotype: The junction and the germline gene differ at one end; a read error may be behind it. The rearrangement uses TRBV6-6 and TRBJ2-7; D not certain. The germline CDR1 and CDR2 sequences are MNHNY and SVGAGI (reference sequence). This CDR3 is built from 14 residues. CDR3 sequence reads: CACSYPSPIVEQYF. The CDR3 nucleotides read TGTGCCTGCAGTTACCCGTCTCCCATAGTTGAGCAGTACTTC.

V is TRBV24-1 and J is TRBJ2-1; 12 positions agree with TRBD1. Germline V gene lookup returns CDR1 KGHDR and CDR2 SFDVKD. Trimming took 3 bases from V and 8 from J; bases not matched to a gene: 4. This CDR3 comprises 15 residues. The CDR3 reads CATSDGTGGTDEQFF. The CDR3 nucleotides read TGTGCCACCAGTGATGGGACAGGGGGCACGGATGAGCAGTTCTTC.

CDR3 protein: CASTKLSGSYNEQFF. As DNA, the CDR3 is TGTGCCAGCACGAAGCTTAGCGGGTCCTACAATGAGCAGTTCTTC. The chain recombines TRBV7-8 with TRBJ2-1; 7 nucleotides line up with TRBD2. J gave up 1 base and V 7 bases, and 7 bases lay outside the gene matches. This CDR3 has 15 amino acids. Germline CDR1 SGHVS, CDR2 FQNEAQ.

This chain uses TRBV20-1 with TRBJ2-5, with D possibly TRBD1 on 6 matching bases. Matching the DNA end better, TRBJ2-7 makes the J call doubtful. The CDR3 consists of 15 residues. Germline CDR1 DFQATT, CDR2 SNEGSKA (reference sequence). CDR3 in amino acids: CSASLNMGTTYEQYF. The CDR3 DNA sequence: TGCAGTGCTAGCCTCAACATGGGGACAACCTACGAGCAGTACTTC.

This clonotype was counted many times. This sequence joins TRBV6-5 and TRBJ2-1; weak D call: TRBD2 (5 bases). Germline loops: CDR1 MNHEY, CDR2 SVGAGI. CDR3 size: 11 residues. The V end lost 4 bases, the J end lost 11 bases, and 9 bases lay between the germline ends. This CDR3 reads CASSSGLQQFF. CDR3 bases: TGTGCCAGCAGTTCAGGACTGCAGCAGTTCTTC.

This clonotype occurred a few times. The chain joins TRBV12-3 or TRBV12-4 to TRBJ2-3, with 9 bases that match TRBD1. This CDR3 contains 16 residues. V trimming: 6 bases; J trimming: 0 bases; junction bases outside the gene matches: 7. The CDR3 sequence is CASSGTGKTSTDTQYF. In DNA, the CDR3 is TGTGCCAGCAGCGGGACAGGGAAAACTAGCACAGATACGCAGTATTTT.

As for this clonotype: This clone may be a read error of a much larger clone one base away. The chain links TRBV29-1 to TRBJ2-1; 9 bases fit TRBD1. The DNA end is more similar to TRBJ2-7, so the J call may be wrong. This CDR3 region has 14 residues. Germline CDR1 is SQVTM and CDR2 is ANQGSEA. The CDR3 loop reads CSAHGGQGYNEQYF. The CDR3 DNA sequence: TGCAGCGCCCACGGGGGACAGGGCTACAATGAGCAGTACTTC.

This clonotype was detected only a few times. The chain recombines TRBV20-1 with TRBJ2-1; 7 bases align to TRBD2. CDR3 length equals 15 residues. V dropped 0 bases and J dropped 5; count of bases not matched to a gene: 7. The germline V gene has CDR1 DFQATT and CDR2 SNEGSKA (reference sequence). The CDR3 here is CSAREKAGINNEQFF. CDR3 nucleotide sequence: TGCAGTGCTAGAGAAAAAGCGGGGATTAACAATGAGCAGTTCTTC.

This clonotype was observed once. The chain combines TRBV5-5 with TRBJ2-5; TRBD1 is a possible D gene (6 bases). This CDR3 region has 15 residues. V was trimmed by 6 bases and J by 1 base, leaving 16 bases between them. Germline CDR1 is SGHKS and CDR2 is YYEKEE (reference sequence). CDR3 residues: CASTLLTGLQETQYF. CDR3 in DNA: TGTGCCAGCACTCTCCTCACAGGGCTCCAAGAGACCCAGTACTTC.

The chain recombines TRBV12-3 or TRBV12-4 with TRBJ1-5, with 9 positions matching TRBD1. The CDR3 loop spans 17 amino acids. V shed 3 bases, J shed 7 bases, and the junction held 13 bases outside the gene matches. The CDR3 region has the DNA TGTGCCAGCAGTTTGTTATCGGGACAGGGTAAACCCCAGCCCCAGCATTTT. Residues: CASSLLSGQGKPQPQHF.

This clonotype was detected only a few times. The chain links TRBV20-1 to TRBJ2-7, with 10 bases aligning to TRBD2. This CDR3 spans 18 amino acids. The V and J ends lost 0 bases and 0 bases, in that order; junction bases with no gene match: 11. CDR1 and CDR2 (germline): DFQATT, SNEGSKA (reference sequence). The CDR3 DNA reads TGCAGTGCTAGAGATCTTCTAGCGGGGGCCAATCCCTCCTACGAGCAGTACTTC. This codes for CSARDLLAGANPSYEQYF.

V and J are TRBV4-1 and TRBJ1-2; D perhaps matches TRBD1 (5 bases). Germline-derived CDR1 and CDR2 are MGHRA and YSYEKL. V lost 3 bases to trimming and J lost 0 bases, with 5 bases between them. The CDR3 has 13 residues. The CDR3 nucleotides read TGCGCCAGCAGCCAGACAGCTAACTATGGCTACACCTTC. It is translated as CASSQTANYGYTF.

The chain combines TRBV11-2 with TRBJ2-7; 9 bases match TRBD2. CDR1 is SGHAT, CDR2 FQNNGV, per germline. J gave up 12 bases and V 5 bases, and 14 bases lay outside the gene matches. The CDR3 spans 14 residues. The CDR3 is CASSRLTSGETPYF. DNA of the CDR3: TGTGCCAGCAGCCGTCTGACTAGCGGAGAGACCCCGTACTTC.

The CDR3 DNA is TGCAGTGCTAGGCCTGCGGGGGCCGTCTCCTACGAGCAGTACTTC. Amino acid sequence: CSARPAGAVSYEQYF. This sequence joins TRBV20-1 and TRBJ2-7, with a possible D match to TRBD2 (7 bases). V dropped 3 bases and J dropped 0 bases, with 15 bases sitting between them. Germline assignment: CDR1 DFQATT and CDR2 SNEGSKA (reference sequence). The CDR3 runs 15 residues.

This rearrangement joins TRBV11-2 to TRBJ1-5; 9 nucleotides agree with TRBD1. V lost 3 bases and J lost 3; bases outside the gene matches: 3. The CDR3 loop spans 15 amino acids. Germline loops: CDR1 SGHAT, CDR2 FQNNGV. The CDR3 nucleotides are TGTGCCAGCAGCTTCGGGACAGGGTTCAATCAGCCCCAGCATTTT. It translates to CASSFGTGFNQPQHF.

The chain employs TRBV20-1 and TRBJ1-1; TRBD1 matches at 8 bases. V shed 3 bases, J shed 8 bases, and the junction held 20 bases outside the gene matches. The CDR3 is 17 residues long. Germline assignment: CDR1 DFQATT and CDR2 SNEGSKA (reference sequence). The CDR3 loop is CSARLVSQGAIGSEAFF. CDR3 coding DNA: TGCAGTGCTAGGCTCGTCTCCCAGGGGGCAATCGGATCGGAAGCTTTCTTT.

The genes are TRBV20-1 and TRBJ2-1, with 7 bases matching TRBD2. The CDR3 consists of 14 residues. Unmatched junction bases numbered 10, after V lost 3 bases and J lost 8 bases. Germline loops: CDR1 DFQATT, CDR2 SNEGSKA (reference sequence). The CDR3 region is CSASEAGEIDEQFF. The DNA of the CDR3 is TGCAGTGCTAGCGAGGCGGGGGAGATCGATGAGCAGTTCTTC.

In this sample, this clonotype turned up a few times. This chain uses TRBV12-3 or TRBV12-4 with TRBJ1-2, with TRBD1 matching 10 bases. This CDR3 comprises 14 residues. The J segment lost 3 bases and the V segment lost 5 bases, leaving 3 bases of the junction unmatched. The CDR3 loop reads CASSGQGGYYGYTF. The CDR3 bases are TGTGCCAGCAGTGGACAGGGGGGATACTATGGCTACACCTTC.

This clonotype was seen repeatedly, ten times or more. This chain joins TRBV29-1 and TRBJ2-7; 7 nucleotides align to TRBD1. The CDR3 loop spans 17 amino acids. Germline V lookup: CDR1 SQVTM, CDR2 ANQGSEA. V was clipped by 6 bases and J by 3 bases; unmatched bases: 20. For the CDR3, the DNA is TGCAGCGTGCTGGGACAGCGCACGACCACAACTTACTACGAGCAGTACTTC. Its protein is CSVLGQRTTTTYYEQYF.

The V call is TRBV5-1, the J call TRBJ2-1, with a tentative D call TRBD2 (6 bases). Trimming took 0 bases from V and 6 from J, leaving 16 bases between them. Germline V gene sequence: CDR1 SGHRS, CDR2 YFSETQ. The CDR3 sequence is 16 residues long. This CDR3 reads CASSLGPMEGSNEQFF. DNA of the CDR3: TGCGCCAGCAGCTTGGGCCCGATGGAGGGTTCCAATGAGCAGTTCTTC.